Listed below are T cell receptor beta chains from one sample, sequenced in a study of shared clonotypes between healthy human individuals. Some clones are missing from TCRdb's copy, which holds only in-frame ones; the method was immunoSEQ multiplex PCR. The sample consists of roughly 2.1 million clones, 90% to 95% of them appearing once. What was sequenced was naive CD8+ T cells from PBMCs. Source of these receptors: a man younger than 30 in good health. Some clones in this sample may be carry-over from other donors' samples. Both conserved end residues are part of each CDR3. D genes are given only for firm matches. The listing skips clone size in some rows; elsewhere it reads once, few, many or a size class.

abundance	d_gene	v_gene	j_gene	CDR3nt	CDR3aa
-	-	TRBV9	TRBJ2-7	TGTGCCAGCAGCGTAGCGGTAGGCTCCTACGAGCAGTACTTC	CASSVAVGSYEQYF
-	-	TRBV27	TRBJ1-5	TGTGCCAGCAGTTCCCGCCGAGGCGACCAGCCCCAGCATTTT	CASSSRRGDQPQHF
-	TRBD2	TRBV11-2	TRBJ2-1	TGTGCCAGCAGCTTAGATGAGGGCGGGAGGAGGTATGAGCAGTTCTTC	CASSLDEGGRRYEQFF
-	TRBD2	TRBV6-6	TRBJ2-7	TGTGCCAGCAGCCTTGCTAGCGGGAGGCCCTCCTACGAGCAGTACTTC	CASSLASGRPSYEQYF
-	TRBD2	TRBV11-2	TRBJ2-3	TGTGCCAGCAGCTTTAGCGGGGCTGCAGGTACGCAGTATTTT	CASSFSGAAGTQYF
-	-	TRBV19	TRBJ2-7	TGTGCCAGTAGTATCCGGGGGTTGCCGCCCTACGAGCAGTACTTC	CASSIRGLPPYEQYF
-	-	TRBV7-9	TRBJ1-1	TGTGCCAGCAGCTTAGATCTGCGGGGGAACACTGAAGCTTTCTTT	CASSLDLRGNTEAFF
-	TRBD2	TRBV9	TRBJ2-1	TGTGCCAGCAGCCCGGGAGGAAACAATGAGCAGTTCTTC	CASSPGGNNEQFF
-	-	TRBV15	TRBJ1-5	TGTGCCACCAGCGGCGGGACGGCCAGCAATCAGCCCCAGCATTTT	CATSGGTASNQPQHF
-	TRBD2	TRBV4-3	TRBJ2-1	TGCGCCAGCAGCCAAGCCGGGACTAGCGGGACTGAGCAGTTCTTC	CASSQAGTSGTEQFF
-	-	TRBV27	TRBJ2-2	TGTGCCAGCAGTTTATTTGGGACCGGGGAGCTGTTTTTT	CASSLFGTGELFF
-	-	TRBV27	TRBJ2-3	TGTGCCAGCTCCGAGGAGGGAGCTAGCGAGACAGATACGCAGTATTTT	CASSEEGASETDTQYF
-	TRBD2	TRBV9	TRBJ2-3	TGTGCCAGCAGCTCCCGGACTAGCGAAGATACGCAGTATTTT	CASSSRTSEDTQYF
-	-	TRBV27	TRBJ1-1	TGTGCCAGCAGTCCCTTCTTTGGGGGGCCCACTGAAGCTTTCTTT	CASSPFFGGPTEAFF
-	-	TRBV19	TRBJ1-1	TGTGCCAGTAGTAGGGTAAGGGAAGTGAACACTGAAGCTTTCTTT	CASSRVREVNTEAFF
-	-	TRBV6-5	TRBJ1-2	TGTGCCAGCAGTTACTCCAAGGTAGAATATGGCTACACCTTC	CASSYSKVEYGYTF
-	-	TRBV14	TRBJ2-7	TGTGCCAGCAGCCCGGGGACCTACGAGCAGTACTTC	CASSPGTYEQYF
-	-	TRBV28	TRBJ2-6	TGTGCCAGCAGTTACGGGTCGGGGGCCAACGTCCTGACTTTC	CASSYGSGANVLTF
-	TRBD2	TRBV2	TRBJ2-2	TGTGCCAGCTCTCCGAGGTGGGGTTTGAGCGGGAGGGCCTCCGGGGAGCTGTTTTTT	CASSPRWGLSGRASGELFF
-	-	TRBV7-3	TRBJ2-3	TGTGCCAGCAGCTTTTCCGGGAGCGAGGATACGCAGTATTTT	CASSFSGSEDTQYF
-	-	TRBV19	TRBJ2-7	TGTGCCAGTAAGACCAGGGCCGACTCCTACGAGCAGTACTTC	CASKTRADSYEQYF
-	-	TRBV30	TRBJ1-1	TGTGCCTGGAGTGTATCCCACACTGAAGCTTTCTTT	CAWSVSHTEAFF
-	TRBD2	TRBV19	TRBJ2-3	TGTGCCAGTAGTACCGGGACTAGCGGGAGCGATACGCAGTATTTT	CASSTGTSGSDTQYF
-	-	TRBV28	TRBJ2-7	TGTGCCAGCAGCCCCGGGTCTGTCGAGCAGTACTTC	CASSPGSVEQYF
-	-	TRBV10-1	TRBJ2-1	TGCGCCAGCAGTGAGTCGACCCAAGAGCGGTATACCGTCCATGAGCAGTTCTTC	CASSESTQERYTVHEQFF
-	-	TRBV29-1	TRBJ2-7	TGCAGCGGAGGACAGACCTACGAGCAGTACTTC	CSGGQTYEQYF
-	-	TRBV5-6	TRBJ2-7	TGTGCCAGCAGCTTGGAGCTAGCGTCCTACGAGCAGTACTTC	CASSLELASYEQYF
-	-	TRBV28	TRBJ2-5	TGTGCCAGCAGTTTACCATCAGGGTTCCAAGAGACCCAGTACTTC	CASSLPSGFQETQYF
-	TRBD1	TRBV29-1	TRBJ2-5	TGCAGCGTTGAAGGGGATACGACAGGGGGAGTAGAGACCCAGTACTTC	CSVEGDTTGGVETQYF
-	-	TRBV25-1	TRBJ2-3	TGTGCCAGCAGTGAATCCCTGGAAGATACGCAGTATTTT	CASSESLEDTQYF
once	-	TRBV4-2	TRBJ2-7	TGTGCCAGCAGCCAGAATAGCGCTAGCTCCTACGAGCAGTACTTC	CASSQNSASSYEQYF
few	-	TRBV6-1	TRBJ2-1	TGTGCCAGCAAGGAGGTAGGTGCTGAGCAGTTCTTC	CASKEVGAEQFF
-	-	TRBV5-5	TRBJ2-3	TGTGCCAGCAGCTTGGGACAGGTGAAGCCAGATACGCAGTATTTT	CASSLGQVKPDTQYF
-	TRBD1	TRBV7-6	TRBJ1-2	TGTGCCAGCAGCCCCGGGACAGGGGGTTCGGGCTACACCTTC	CASSPGTGGSGYTF
-	TRBD1	TRBV2	TRBJ1-2	TGTGCCAGCAGACCCCCCGCCCTCAAGGGGGCGCGCGGCTACACCTTC	CASRPPALKGARGYTF
-	-	TRBV9	TRBJ2-2	TGTGCCAGCAGCCCATCCCCCGGGGAGCTGTTTTTT	CASSPSPGELFF